These 19 T cell receptor beta chains were all obtained from the same sample, sequenced in a study of cytomegalovirus exposure and HLA in healthy donors. PCR amplification relied on 60 Vbeta primers (plus 13 Jbeta primers). Profiled with immunoSEQ multiplex PCR; TCRdb holds only in-frame clones, not every one. The sample includes some 100,000 clones, approximately 72% of them seen just once. The sample consisted of PBMCs. These receptors all stem from a male donor in good health and CMV-seropositive.

The CDR3 bases are TGTGCCAGCAGCTTAGCCGGGGGGTCAAGAGACGAGCAGTACTTC. Translated: CASSLAGGSRDEQYF. V and J are TRBV7-9 and TRBJ2-7; 7 bases agree with TRBD2. CDR1 SEHNR and CDR2 FQNEAQ come from the germline V gene (reference sequence). V shed 0 bases, J shed 5 bases, and the junction held 7 bases outside the gene matches. This CDR3 is 15 amino acids long.

Concerning this clone itself: The sample holds other DNA sequences that translate to the same CDR3. The chain recombines TRBV14 with TRBJ1-1; D gene ambiguous. This CDR3 comprises 14 residues. V lost 4 bases and J lost 8, with 17 bases in between. The germline V gene has CDR1 SGHDN and CDR2 FVKESK. The CDR3 nucleotides are TGTGCCAGCAGCCCGGGGTTGATAGGCACCGAAGCTTTCTTT. It specifies CASSPGLIGTEAFF.

The CDR3 protein is CSAQTGGGQPQHF. CDR3 nucleotide sequence: TGCAGCGCCCAGACAGGGGGCGGGCAGCCCCAGCATTTT. The V call is TRBV29-1, the J call TRBJ1-5; 10 bases agree with TRBD1. This CDR3 contains 13 residues. Germline loops: CDR1 SQVTM, CDR2 ANQGSEA. Trimming cost V 7 bases and J 7 bases; bases outside gene matches: 7.

The chain uses TRBV15 and TRBJ1-6; tentatively, D is TRBD1 (6 bases). Per germline, CDR1 LNHNV and CDR2 YYDKDF (reference sequence). Between the trimmed V and J ends, which lost 6 bases and 5 bases, there was a span of 14 bases. This CDR3 is 15 amino acids long. The CDR3 protein is CATSIQGINNSPLHF. In DNA, the CDR3 is TGTGCCACCAGTATACAGGGAATTAATAATTCACCCCTCCACTTT.

The genes are TRBV5-6 and TRBJ2-4; 7 bases line up with TRBD2. The V gene's germline CDR1 is SGHDT and CDR2 YYEEEE. The V and J ends lost 4 bases and 1 base, in that order; junction bases with no gene match: 11. The CDR3 contains 17 residues. The CDR3 region is CASSRFGEGWAKNIQYF. The CDR3 nucleotides read TGTGCCAGCAGCCGGTTTGGGGAGGGATGGGCCAAAAACATTCAGTACTTC.

The genes are TRBV2 and TRBJ2-3; 11 positions agree with TRBD2. The CDR3 is 15 residues long. Germline values: CDR1 SNHLY, CDR2 FYNNEI. The trim removed 5 bases at V and 4 bases at J, leaving 5 bases unmatched. The CDR3 reads CASSLSGGASDTQYF. The CDR3 DNA sequence: TGTGCCAGCAGTCTTAGCGGGGGGGCGTCAGATACGCAGTATTTT. Supplemented by reference TRBV2 and TRBJ2-3, the full variable domain reads EPEVTQTPSHQVTQMGQEVILRCVPISNHLYFYWYRQILGQKVEFLVSFYNNEISEKSEIFDDQFSVERPDGSNFTLKIRSTKLEDSAMYFCASSLSGGASDTQYFGPGTRLTVL.

CDR3 nucleotides: TGTGCCAGTCGTGACAGAATCAATCAGCCCCAGCATTTT. This gives the protein CASRDRINQPQHF. The chain recombines TRBV19 with TRBJ1-5; D is possibly TRBD1 (5 bases). The CDR3 spans 13 residues. V was cut by 8 bases and J by 3 bases, with 11 bases left in between. Germline V gene data show CDR1 as LNHDA and CDR2 as SQIVND (reference sequence).

The chain recombines TRBV7-9 with TRBJ2-2, with 10 nucleotides matching TRBD2. This CDR3 has 16 amino acids. Trimming at V came to 0 bases and at J to 4 bases, leaving 2 bases not matched to a gene. Germline V lookup: CDR1 SEHNR, CDR2 FQNEAQ (reference sequence). DNA for the CDR3: TGTGCCAGCAGCTTAGCGAAGCGGGGGGGCACCGGGGAGCTGTTTTTT. This gives the protein CASSLAKRGGTGELFF.

The J gene is TRBJ1-1, the V gene TRBV2, with 8 bases matching TRBD1. The V gene end was trimmed by 8 bases and the J gene end by 1 base; junction bases not matched to a gene: 6. The CDR3 consists of 14 residues. The germline V gene encodes CDR1 SNHLY and CDR2 FYNNEI. The DNA of the CDR3 is TGTGCCAGCTCTCGTACAGGGGGGAACACTGAAGCTTTCTTT. It encodes CASSRTGGNTEAFF.

In this sample, this clone turned up once. The rearrangement joins TRBV13 to TRBJ1-6, with D uncertain. From germline, CDR1 is PRHDT and CDR2 FYEKMQ (reference sequence). This CDR3 is built from 14 residues. Trimming removed 0 bases from V and 14 bases from J, with 14 bases in between. CDR3 DNA sequence: TGTGCCAGCAGCTTAGGCTCGGAGGCCCGAGCCCTCCACTTT. Translating it yields CASSLGSEARALHF.

DNA of the CDR3: TGCGCCAGCAGCTCGGATGGGGGCTTCTCTGGAAACACCATATATTTT. Translation: CASSSDGGFSGNTIYF. The gene calls are TRBV5-1 and TRBJ1-3; tentative D call: TRBD1 (6 bases). V was shortened by 3 bases and J by 0 bases, with 13 bases between the two germline ends. Per the germline V gene, CDR1 is SGHRS and CDR2 is YFSETQ. CDR3 length equals 16 residues.

This sequence joins TRBV7-6 and TRBJ1-4; 7 bases are a match to TRBD1. Germline-derived CDR1 and CDR2 are SGHVS and FNYEAQ. The CDR3 extends over 16 amino acids. After removal of 6 bases from V and 0 bases from J, the junction contained 7 bases not matched to a gene. The CDR3 DNA reads as TGTGCCAGCAGACCTTCTACAGGGGCAACTAATGAAAAACTGTTTTTT. Residues: CASRPSTGATNEKLFF.

The DNA for the CDR3 is TGTGCCAGCAGCGTAGGGGGTAGCGGGGGGGCGGGTGAGCAGTTCTTC. It specifies CASSVGGSGGAGEQFF. The chain has TRBV9 and TRBJ2-1; 11 nucleotides agree with TRBD2. CDR3 size: 16 residues. Trimming at V came to 0 bases and at J to 9 bases, leaving 8 bases not matched to a gene. Germline V CDR1 and CDR2: SGDLS, YYNGEE.

The table lists this clone with a count of one. An end of the junction differs from the germline gene, which may be a read error. This chain uses TRBV7-9 with TRBJ2-7; D might be TRBD1 (5 bases). CDR3 size: 11 residues. The germline V gene has CDR1 SEHNR and CDR2 FQNEAQ (reference sequence). The CDR3 coding sequence is TGTTCCAGCAGCTCGGACAACGAGCAGTACTTC. It translates to CSSSSDNEQYF.

The chain is built from TRBV20-1 and TRBJ1-2; tentative D call: TRBD1 (5 bases). Germline assignment: CDR1 DFQATT and CDR2 SNEGSKA (reference sequence). The CDR3 has 11 amino acids. Trimming removed 6 bases at V and 8 bases at J, with 13 bases between. CDR3 sequence reads: CSATGGRGYTF. The CDR3 nucleotides are TGCAGTGCCACGGGGGGTCGCGGCTACACCTTC.

The chain uses TRBV6-5 and TRBJ2-2, with 8 bases matching TRBD1. This CDR3 contains 14 residues. Unmatched junction bases numbered 3, after V lost 5 bases and J lost 4 bases. CDR1 is MNHEY and CDR2 is SVGAGI in the germline V gene. The CDR3 DNA follows: TGTGCCAGCAGTCGACAGGGGTCCACCGGGGAGCTGTTTTTT. Residues: CASSRQGSTGELFF.

This sequence joins TRBV4-2 and TRBJ2-6, with unresolved D. This CDR3 spans 19 amino acids. Germline V lookup: CDR1 LGHNA, CDR2 YNFKEQ. The V end was cut by 5 bases, the J end by 0 bases, with 20 bases between. The CDR3 DNA sequence: TGTGCCAGCAGCATCCGAATGGGCTCCGCAAGCTCTGGGGCCAACGTCCTGACTTTC. Translation gives CASSIRMGSASSGANVLTF.

V gene TRBV15 combines with J gene TRBJ1-4; D is uncertain. Germline loops: CDR1 LNHNV, CDR2 YYDKDF (reference sequence). The CDR3 has 15 amino acids. Trimming left V 3 bases short and J 8 bases short, with 16 bases between. Here the CDR3 reads CATSRDDKRREKLFF. DNA of the CDR3: TGTGCCACCAGCAGGGATGACAAAAGGAGGGAAAAACTGTTTTTT.

The rearrangement links TRBV27 to TRBJ1-5; D may be TRBD1 (6 bases). The CDR3 has 15 amino acids. The V end lost 4 bases, the J end lost 2 bases, and 12 bases lay between the germline ends. Germline V gene lookup returns CDR1 MNHEY and CDR2 SMNVEV (reference sequence). The DNA of the CDR3 is TGTGCCAGCAGTTGGGGGGGGGCAGGCAATCAGCCCCAGCATTTT. It translates to CASSWGGAGNQPQHF.